This is a list of T cell receptor beta chains from one sample in a study of T-cell reconstitution after alpha-beta-depleted transplantation in children. TCRdb independently ran MiXCR on the PCR reads; one entry per CDR3 protein. The sample has about 260,000 distinct CDR3 sequences; 11% are singletons. The sample was peripheral blood, taken 180 days after TCRalphabeta/CD19-depleted stem cell transplant. The receptors come from a male patient aged 2-15 years who had a stem cell transplant for chronic granulomatous disease, so the T cells may come from the graft donor. Each CDR3 is given with its conserved first and last residue. Fields, in order: clone size, J gene, V gene, D gene, CDR3 protein, CDR3 DNA. A D gene is named only where the DNA matches it firmly. Expanded clones get a size class; other rows say once, few or many, or leave the size out.

clone_size: few
j_call: TRBJ2-1
v_call: TRBV28
d_call: TRBD2
cdr3_aa: CASSKTSASSYNEQFF
cdr3_nt: TGTGCCAGCAGTAAGACTAGCGCCAGCTCCTACAATGAGCAGTTCTTC

clone_size: many
j_call: TRBJ1-4
v_call: TRBV5-1
d_call: -
cdr3_aa: CASSWGRANEKLFF
cdr3_nt: TGCGCCAGCAGCTGGGGACGAGCAAATGAAAAACTGTTTTTT

clone_size: -
j_call: TRBJ1-3
v_call: TRBV12-3/TRBV12-4
d_call: -
cdr3_aa: CASTINGLFSGNTIYF
cdr3_nt: TGTGCCAGCACTATAAACGGACTTTTCTCTGGAAACACCATATATTTT

clone_size: many
j_call: TRBJ2-7
v_call: TRBV5-5
d_call: TRBD2
cdr3_aa: CASSLEGLAGGRNEQYF
cdr3_nt: TGTGCCAGCAGCTTGGAGGGCTTAGCGGGAGGGCGAAACGAGCAGTACTTC

clone_size: many
j_call: TRBJ1-3
v_call: TRBV20-1
d_call: -
cdr3_aa: CSARDRGRGNTIYF
cdr3_nt: TGCAGTGCTAGAGACAGGGGCCGTGGAAACACCATATATTTT

clone_size: many
j_call: TRBJ2-7
v_call: TRBV7-8
d_call: -
cdr3_aa: CASSLAPLRLLLGEQYF
cdr3_nt: TGTGCCAGCAGCTTAGCTCCCCTCCGCCTCCTCCTTGGCGAGCAGTACTTC

clone_size: many
j_call: TRBJ2-1
v_call: TRBV5-1
d_call: -
cdr3_aa: CASSAGTFSSYNEQFF
cdr3_nt: TGCGCCAGCAGCGCCGGGACCTTTAGCTCCTACAATGAGCAGTTCTTC

clone_size: many
j_call: TRBJ2-7
v_call: TRBV12-3/TRBV12-4
d_call: -
cdr3_aa: CASSLEVEGEQYF
cdr3_nt: TGTGCCAGCAGTTTAGAGGTGGAGGGCGAGCAGTACTTC

clone_size: many
j_call: TRBJ2-5
v_call: TRBV5-1
d_call: TRBD2
cdr3_aa: CASSSNQRERETQYF
cdr3_nt: TGCGCCAGCAGCTCTAATCAGCGGGAGCGGGAGACCCAGTACTTC

clone_size: -
j_call: TRBJ2-3
v_call: TRBV7-2
d_call: -
cdr3_aa: CASSIGGGGRGTDTQYF
cdr3_nt: TGTGCCAGCAGCATAGGAGGCGGCGGGCGAGGTACAGATACGCAGTATTTT

clone_size: many
j_call: TRBJ2-6
v_call: TRBV4-1
d_call: -
cdr3_aa: CASSQEDQGNGANVLTF
cdr3_nt: TGCGCCAGCAGCCAAGAAGACCAGGGAAACGGGGCCAACGTCCTGACTTTC

clone_size: many
j_call: TRBJ1-2
v_call: TRBV20-1
d_call: TRBD1
cdr3_aa: CSARRPVQGAGGYTF
cdr3_nt: TGCAGTGCGAGAAGACCCGTACAGGGGGCGGGTGGCTACACCTTC

clone_size: many
j_call: TRBJ2-6
v_call: TRBV6-5
d_call: TRBD1
cdr3_aa: CASSSGTGGMSGANVLTF
cdr3_nt: TGTGCCAGCAGTTCCGGGACAGGGGGCATGTCTGGGGCCAACGTCCTGACTTTC

clone_size: many
j_call: TRBJ2-1
v_call: TRBV7-2
d_call: -
cdr3_aa: CASSLAFRNEQFF
cdr3_nt: TGTGCCAGCAGCTTAGCGTTTCGGAATGAGCAGTTCTTC

clone_size: many
j_call: TRBJ2-3
v_call: TRBV12-3/TRBV12-4
d_call: TRBD1
cdr3_aa: CASSPDRKILTQYF
cdr3_nt: TGTGCCAGCAGTCCGGACAGGAAGATCCTTACGCAGTATTTT

clone_size: many
j_call: TRBJ2-7
v_call: TRBV28
d_call: -
cdr3_aa: CASKNRVYEQYF
cdr3_nt: TGTGCCAGCAAAAACAGGGTTTACGAGCAGTACTTC

clone_size: many
j_call: TRBJ2-3
v_call: TRBV5-5
d_call: -
cdr3_aa: CASSLDRVTDTQYF
cdr3_nt: TGTGCCAGCAGCTTGGACAGGGTAACAGATACGCAGTATTTT

clone_size: -
j_call: TRBJ2-5
v_call: TRBV20-1
d_call: -
cdr3_aa: CSARPVGGREAQYF
cdr3_nt: TGCAGTGCCCGGCCGGTAGGGGGCCGGGAGGCCCAGTACTTC

clone_size: many
j_call: TRBJ2-5
v_call: TRBV7-8
d_call: -
cdr3_aa: CASSPRWGQETQYF
cdr3_nt: TGTGCCAGCAGTCCCCGTTGGGGTCAAGAGACCCAGTACTTC

clone_size: many
j_call: TRBJ1-5
v_call: TRBV19
d_call: -
cdr3_aa: CASSSNSNQPQHF
cdr3_nt: TGTGCCAGTAGTTCTAATAGCAATCAGCCCCAGCATTTT

clone_size: many
j_call: TRBJ1-6
v_call: TRBV28
d_call: -
cdr3_aa: CASSLREVYSPLHF
cdr3_nt: TGTGCCAGCAGCCTTCGGGAGGTTTATTCACCCCTCCACTTT

clone_size: many
j_call: TRBJ2-5
v_call: TRBV7-6
d_call: TRBD2
cdr3_aa: CASSLGARLAGGETQYF
cdr3_nt: TGTGCCAGCAGCTTAGGAGCGCGACTAGCGGGGGGAGAGACCCAGTACTTC

clone_size: many
j_call: TRBJ2-2
v_call: TRBV29-1
d_call: TRBD1
cdr3_aa: CSPHLGQGNTGELFF
cdr3_nt: TGCAGCCCTCATCTGGGACAGGGGAACACCGGGGAGCTGTTTTTT

clone_size: many
j_call: TRBJ2-7
v_call: TRBV29-1
d_call: -
cdr3_aa: CSVDAPHSYEQYF
cdr3_nt: TGCAGCGTTGACGCACCCCACTCCTACGAGCAGTACTTC

clone_size: many
j_call: TRBJ1-2
v_call: TRBV6-5
d_call: -
cdr3_aa: CASSSSTGHYGYTF
cdr3_nt: TGTGCCAGCAGTTCTTCTACAGGGCACTATGGCTACACCTTC

clone_size: many
j_call: TRBJ2-7
v_call: TRBV7-2
d_call: -
cdr3_aa: CASSGNLYEQYF
cdr3_nt: TGTGCCAGCAGCGGGAACCTCTACGAGCAGTACTTC

clone_size: many
j_call: TRBJ2-3
v_call: TRBV12-3/TRBV12-4
d_call: -
cdr3_aa: CASTLPSITDTQYF
cdr3_nt: TGTGCCAGCACCCTGCCGAGTATCACAGATACGCAGTATTTT

clone_size: many
j_call: TRBJ2-1
v_call: TRBV10-3
d_call: TRBD1
cdr3_aa: CAIKPTRDRVHEQFF
cdr3_nt: TGTGCCATCAAGCCAACCCGGGACAGGGTCCATGAGCAGTTCTTC

clone_size: many
j_call: TRBJ2-7
v_call: TRBV5-1
d_call: TRBD1
cdr3_aa: CASSIAGQGAEQYF
cdr3_nt: TGCGCCAGCAGCATAGCGGGACAGGGGGCCGAGCAGTACTTC

clone_size: -
j_call: TRBJ1-3
v_call: TRBV4-3
d_call: -
cdr3_aa: CASSQERQGPFSGNTIYF
cdr3_nt: TGCGCCAGCAGCCAAGAACGGCAGGGCCCCTTCTCTGGAAACACCATATATTTT

clone_size: many
j_call: TRBJ2-3
v_call: TRBV12-3/TRBV12-4
d_call: -
cdr3_aa: CASSFGSTFQYF
cdr3_nt: TGTGCCAGCAGTTTTGGGTCGACATTCCAGTATTTT

clone_size: many
j_call: TRBJ2-2
v_call: TRBV18
d_call: -
cdr3_aa: CASSPHVTGELFF
cdr3_nt: TGTGCCAGCTCACCTCACGTCACCGGGGAGCTGTTTTTT

clone_size: many
j_call: TRBJ2-7
v_call: TRBV5-4
d_call: -
cdr3_aa: CASSKGPYEQYF
cdr3_nt: TGTGCCAGCAGCAAAGGGCCCTACGAGCAGTACTTC

clone_size: many
j_call: TRBJ2-1
v_call: TRBV5-1
d_call: TRBD2
cdr3_aa: CASSSGLAGAPIKDEQFF
cdr3_nt: TGCGCCAGCAGCTCAGGACTAGCGGGAGCCCCAATAAAGGATGAGCAGTTCTTC

clone_size: many
j_call: TRBJ1-5
v_call: TRBV6-2/TRBV6-3
d_call: TRBD1
cdr3_aa: CASSPRDRAQQPQHF
cdr3_nt: TGTGCCAGCAGCCCCCGGGACAGGGCCCAACAGCCCCAGCATTTT

clone_size: many
j_call: TRBJ1-1
v_call: TRBV6-2/TRBV6-3
d_call: -
cdr3_aa: CASSGSHGNTEAFF
cdr3_nt: TGTGCCAGCAGTGGGTCCCACGGGAACACTGAAGCTTTCTTT

clone_size: -
j_call: TRBJ2-4
v_call: TRBV3-1
d_call: TRBD2
cdr3_aa: CATCQGLAGPRGGYIQYF
cdr3_nt: TGTGCCACCTGCCAAGGACTAGCGGGACCAAGGGGAGGTTACATTCAGTACTTC

clone_size: many
j_call: TRBJ2-7
v_call: TRBV6-5
d_call: -
cdr3_aa: CASSYRSGGQGHYEQYF
cdr3_nt: TGTGCCAGCAGTTACAGGTCGGGGGGCCAGGGACACTACGAGCAGTACTTC

clone_size: -
j_call: TRBJ2-1
v_call: TRBV20-1
d_call: TRBD1
cdr3_aa: CSVTGVAYNEQFF
cdr3_nt: TGCAGTGTTACAGGGGTTGCCTACAATGAGCAGTTCTTC

clone_size: -
j_call: TRBJ1-1
v_call: TRBV30
d_call: -
cdr3_aa: CAWTSLGTPNTEAFF
cdr3_nt: TGTGCCTGGACTTCTTTAGGGACCCCGAACACTGAAGCTTTCTTT

clone_size: many
j_call: TRBJ2-3
v_call: TRBV20-1
d_call: TRBD2
cdr3_aa: CSTTSGGPDTQYF
cdr3_nt: TGCAGTACCACTAGCGGGGGACCAGATACGCAGTATTTT

clone_size: few
j_call: TRBJ2-7
v_call: TRBV13
d_call: -
cdr3_aa: CASSWTDCEQYF
cdr3_nt: TGTGCCAGCAGCTGGACAGATTGCGAGCAGTACTTC

clone_size: many
j_call: TRBJ2-1
v_call: TRBV6-1
d_call: -
cdr3_aa: CASSDAGAPDEQFF
cdr3_nt: TGTGCCAGCAGTGACGCGGGGGCTCCCGATGAGCAGTTCTTC

clone_size: many
j_call: TRBJ2-7
v_call: TRBV7-2
d_call: -
cdr3_aa: CASSLAFAGSSYEQYF
cdr3_nt: TGTGCCAGCAGCTTAGCGTTTGCAGGGAGCTCCTACGAGCAGTACTTC

clone_size: -
j_call: TRBJ2-7
v_call: TRBV5-4
d_call: -
cdr3_aa: CASSPTPPAEGTWEQYF
cdr3_nt: TGTGCCAGCAGTCCGACCCCGCCCGCGGAGGGAACGTGGGAGCAGTACTTC

clone_size: many
j_call: TRBJ2-1
v_call: TRBV20-1
d_call: -
cdr3_aa: CSARDWPGGVYNEQFF
cdr3_nt: TGCAGTGCTAGAGATTGGCCCGGCGGGGTCTACAATGAGCAGTTCTTC

clone_size: -
j_call: TRBJ2-5
v_call: TRBV11-1
d_call: TRBD1
cdr3_aa: CASSPFDRARETQYF
cdr3_nt: TGTGCCAGCAGCCCCTTTGACAGGGCTCGAGAGACCCAGTACTTC

clone_size: many
j_call: TRBJ2-1
v_call: TRBV5-5
d_call: -
cdr3_aa: CASSFTEVNEQFF
cdr3_nt: TGTGCCAGCAGCTTTACAGAGGTCAATGAGCAGTTCTTC

clone_size: many
j_call: TRBJ1-4
v_call: TRBV5-1
d_call: -
cdr3_aa: CASKSLPTNEKLFF
cdr3_nt: TGCGCCAGCAAATCCCTACCAACTAATGAAAAACTGTTTTTT

clone_size: -
j_call: TRBJ2-3
v_call: TRBV28
d_call: -
cdr3_aa: CASSTGTIGGTDTKYF
cdr3_nt: TGTGCCAGCAGTACAGGGACTATCGGAGGCACAGATACGAAGTATTTT

clone_size: -
j_call: TRBJ2-7
v_call: TRBV19
d_call: TRBD1
cdr3_aa: CATQPSGQGTYEQYF
cdr3_nt: TGTGCCACCCAACCTTCCGGACAGGGAACCTACGAGCAGTACTTC

clone_size: many
j_call: TRBJ2-1
v_call: TRBV12-3/TRBV12-4
d_call: TRBD2
cdr3_aa: CASSPIDSGIENEQFF
cdr3_nt: TGTGCCAGCAGTCCGATCGATAGCGGGATTGAGAATGAGCAGTTCTTC

clone_size: many
j_call: TRBJ2-1
v_call: TRBV5-6
d_call: -
cdr3_aa: CASSSSGAAGDF
cdr3_nt: TGTGCCAGCAGCTCATCGGGTGCGGCTGGGGACTTC

clone_size: many
j_call: TRBJ2-2
v_call: TRBV5-1
d_call: TRBD2
cdr3_aa: CASSLAGGSGELFF
cdr3_nt: TGCGCCAGCAGCTTAGCGGGAGGTAGCGGGGAGCTGTTTTTT